These 15 T cell receptor beta chains originate from one sample sequenced in a study of cytomegalovirus exposure and HLA in healthy donors. The study ran its PCR with 60 Vbeta and 13 Jbeta primers. This table comes from immunoSEQ multiplex PCR, and its TCRdb copy is limited to in-frame clones, with some not included. Of 180,000 or so clones listed, about 79% are singletons. What was sequenced was PBMCs. These receptors originate from a man over 45 in good health and CMV-seropositive.

The chain uses TRBV28 and TRBJ2-5, with 9 positions matching TRBD2. Germline values: CDR1 MDHEN, CDR2 SYDVKM. After removal of 3 bases from V and 4 bases from J, the junction contained 9 bases not matched to a gene. The CDR3 sequence is 16 residues long. CDR3 amino acids: CASSFRSSGVRETQYF. The CDR3 DNA sequence: TGTGCCAGCAGTTTTCGGTCTAGCGGGGTGCGAGAGACCCAGTACTTC.

This clone was recorded only once. This specimen includes other DNA sequences encoding the same CDR3. The chain links TRBV18 to TRBJ1-5, with 7 bases aligning to TRBD1. V lost 3 bases and J lost 5; bases outside the gene matches: 1. The CDR3 is made up of 13 amino acids. Looked up from germline, CDR1 is KGHSH and CDR2 is LQKENI. The CDR3 loop reads CASSPDRDQPQHF. The CDR3 DNA sequence: TGTGCCAGCTCACCCGACAGGGATCAGCCCCAGCATTTT.

This clone has just a few counts. The chain uses TRBV7-9 and TRBJ2-7, with D hard to call. The germline CDR1 and CDR2 sequences are SEHNR and FQNEAQ (reference sequence). The V end was cut by 3 bases, the J end by 4 bases, with 7 bases between. This CDR3 has 12 residues. CDR3 nucleotide sequence: TGTGCCAGCAGCTTCGGTACGTACGAGCAGTACTTC. Its protein product is CASSFGTYEQYF.

This chain joins TRBV7-3 and TRBJ2-5; tentatively, D is TRBD1 (6 bases). This CDR3 region has 15 residues. The V end lost 5 bases, the J end lost 5 bases, and 18 bases lay between the germline ends. Germline assignment: CDR1 SGHTA and CDR2 FQGTGA. CDR3 amino acids: CASSPHVGAEETQYF. In DNA form, the CDR3 reads TGTGCCAGCAGCCCTCACGTGGGGGCGGAGGAGACCCAGTACTTC. Looking up the rest from reference TRBV7-3 and TRBJ2-5 gives the full variable domain: GAGVSQTPSNKVTEKGKYVELRCDPISGHTALYWYRQSLGQGPEFLIYFQGTGAADDSGLPNDRFFAVRPEGSVSTLKIQRTERGDSAVYLCASSPHVGAEETQYFGPGTRLLVL.

The sample holds one count of this clone. The J gene is TRBJ1-2, the V gene TRBV4-1; the D is unclear. The CDR3 spans 16 residues. Germline loops: CDR1 MGHRA, CDR2 YSYEKL. The V gene lost 2 bases and the J gene lost 7 bases, with 20 bases spanning the gap. The CDR3 DNA is TGCGCCAGCAGCCAATACGACGGAGGGCGCAAAACTGGCTACACCTTC. Its translation is CASSQYDGGRKTGYTF.

The chain has TRBV5-4 and TRBJ2-5, with 7 bases matching TRBD2. Germline V lookup: CDR1 SGHNT, CDR2 YYREEE (reference sequence). The J segment lost 5 bases and the V segment lost 0 bases, leaving 4 bases of the junction unmatched. The CDR3 consists of 14 residues. CDR3 nucleotides: TGTGCCAGCAGCTTGGTGGGGGAGGGGGAGACCCAGTACTTC. Translating it yields CASSLVGEGETQYF.

This chain links TRBV7-2 with TRBJ1-3, with D uncertain. The germline CDR1 and CDR2 sequences are SGHTA and FQGNSA. CDR3 length equals 16 residues. V was pared by 2 bases and J by 7 bases, with 18 bases between. The CDR3 sequence: CASSLSADLSTNTIYF. CDR3 bases: TGTGCCAGCAGCTTAAGTGCAGACTTGTCGACTAACACCATATATTTT.

This clone was seen only a few times. This chain joins TRBV7-2 and TRBJ1-5, with 8 bases lining up with TRBD1. Germline V lookup: CDR1 SGHTA, CDR2 FQGNSA. Trimming took 4 bases from V and 3 from J; bases not matched to a gene: 8. The CDR3 is 16 residues long. This CDR3 is CASSSKTGVNNQPQHF. Here the CDR3 DNA reads TGTGCCAGCAGCTCGAAGACAGGGGTGAACAATCAGCCCCAGCATTTT. Filled out from reference TRBV7-2 and TRBJ1-5, the complete variable domain reads GAGVSQSPSNKVTEKGKDVELRCDPISGHTALYWYRQSLGQGLEFLIYFQGNSAPDKSGLPSDRFSAERTGGSVSTLTIQRTQQEDSAVYLCASSSKTGVNNQPQHFGDGTRLSIL.

The chain links TRBV5-6 to TRBJ2-5; 11 nucleotides agree with TRBD1. With 4 bases clipped from V and 7 bases from J, the junction kept 6 bases outside the gene matches. Looked up from germline, CDR1 is SGHDT and CDR2 is YYEEEE. The CDR3 length is 14 residues. CDR3 in amino acids: CASSTGQGVVTQYF. The CDR3 nucleotides are TGTGCCAGCAGCACGGGACAGGGGGTGGTGACCCAGTACTTC.

J is TRBJ2-7 and V is TRBV21-1; the table's D gene call, TRBD2, was not cross checked with the DNA. TRBV21-1 counts as a pseudogene. The CDR3 has 15 residues. Written as DNA, the CDR3 is TGTGCCAGCAGCGACCCCGAGTCGGGGGGACACGAGCAGTACTTC. This gives the protein CASSDPESGGHEQYF.

The chain links TRBV4-2 to TRBJ2-3; 8 bases agree with TRBD2. With 8 bases clipped from V and 2 bases from J, the junction kept 9 bases outside the gene matches. This CDR3 region has 15 residues. Germline V gene data show CDR1 as LGHNA and CDR2 as YNFKEQ. Written as DNA, the CDR3 is TGTGCCAGCCGGGGGGGCGGGGGGACCACAGATACGCAGTATTTT. It specifies CASRGGGGTTDTQYF.

This chain connects TRBV9 to TRBJ2-7; possibly TRBD1 for D (7 bases). Germline values: CDR1 SGDLS, CDR2 YYNGEE. This CDR3 region has 16 residues. Between the trimmed V and J ends, which lost 3 bases and 3 bases, there was a span of 19 bases. The CDR3 DNA reads as TGTGCCAGCAGCGCCGGCCGACAGGGAGGCCACTACGAGCAGTACTTC. It translates to CASSAGRQGGHYEQYF.

The genes are TRBV14 and TRBJ2-5, with 12 nucleotides matching TRBD2. The CDR3 is 18 residues long. J was trimmed by 4 bases and V by 3 bases; bases with no gene match: 12. CDR1 is SGHDN and CDR2 is FVKESK in the germline V gene. The CDR3 spells CASSHLAGGPRAGETQYF. CDR3 in DNA: TGTGCCAGCAGCCACCTAGCGGGGGGGCCGAGAGCTGGAGAGACCCAGTACTTC.

The V gene is TRBV5-6, the J gene TRBJ1-1; maybe TRBD1 (5 bases). V was trimmed by 4 bases and J by 7 bases, leaving 11 bases between them. The CDR3 loop spans 12 amino acids. Germline values: CDR1 SGHDT, CDR2 YYEEEE. The CDR3 bases are TGTGCCAGCAGCCGGCAGGGCCGTGAAGCTTTCTTT. Protein sequence: CASSRQGREAFF.

This clone was counted a few times. This rearrangement joins TRBV7-9 to TRBJ1-2, with D possibly being TRBD1 (6 bases). Germline CDR1 is SEHNR and CDR2 is FQNEAQ (reference sequence). The V end lost 0 bases, the J end lost 8 bases, and 10 bases lay between the germline ends. CDR3 length: 13 residues. The CDR3 coding sequence is TGTGCCAGCAGCTTAGCCGGGGGGGCCGGCTACACCTTC. It codes for CASSLAGGAGYTF.